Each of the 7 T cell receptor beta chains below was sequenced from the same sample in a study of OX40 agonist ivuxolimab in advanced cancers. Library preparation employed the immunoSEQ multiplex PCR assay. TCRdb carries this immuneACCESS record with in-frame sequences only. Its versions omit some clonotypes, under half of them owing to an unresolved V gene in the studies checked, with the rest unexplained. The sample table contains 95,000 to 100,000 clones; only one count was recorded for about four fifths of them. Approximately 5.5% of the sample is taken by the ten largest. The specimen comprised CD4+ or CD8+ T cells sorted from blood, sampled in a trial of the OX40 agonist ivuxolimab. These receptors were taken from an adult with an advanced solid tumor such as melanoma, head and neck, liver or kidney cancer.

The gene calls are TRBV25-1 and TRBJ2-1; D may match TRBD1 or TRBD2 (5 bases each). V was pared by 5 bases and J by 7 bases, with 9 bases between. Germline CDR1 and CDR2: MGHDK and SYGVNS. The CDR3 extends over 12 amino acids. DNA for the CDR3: TGTGCCAGCAGTCGAGGGGCAAATGAGCAGTTCTTC. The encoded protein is CASSRGANEQFF.

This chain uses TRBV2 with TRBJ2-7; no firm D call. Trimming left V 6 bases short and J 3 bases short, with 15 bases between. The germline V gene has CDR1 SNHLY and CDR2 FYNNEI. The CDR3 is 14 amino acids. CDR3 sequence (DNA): TGTGCCAGCAGCAATGCCCCCCTTCACTACGAGCAGTACTTC. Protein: CASSNAPLHYEQYF.

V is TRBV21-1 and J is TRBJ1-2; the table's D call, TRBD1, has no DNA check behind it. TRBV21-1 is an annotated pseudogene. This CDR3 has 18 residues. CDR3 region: CASSKVGGRGTDRYGYTF. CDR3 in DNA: TGTGCCAGCAGCAAAGTAGGCGGCAGGGGGACAGATCGCTATGGCTACACCTTC.

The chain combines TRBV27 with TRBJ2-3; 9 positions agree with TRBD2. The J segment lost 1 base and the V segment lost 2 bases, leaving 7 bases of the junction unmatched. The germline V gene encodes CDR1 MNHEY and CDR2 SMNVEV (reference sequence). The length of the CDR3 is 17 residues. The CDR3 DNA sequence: TGTGCCAGCAGTTTAGCGGGAGGGCCTTTGGGCACAGATACGCAGTATTTT. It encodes CASSLAGGPLGTDTQYF.

The CDR3: CASSSSTGTTLDTQYF. As DNA, the CDR3 is TGTGCCAGCAGTTCCTCAACCGGGACCACCCTAGATACGCAGTATTTT. The chain couples TRBV27 to TRBJ2-3, with D perhaps matching TRBD1 or TRBD2 (5 bases each). This CDR3 has 16 amino acids. The V end was cut by 4 bases, the J end by 5 bases, with 19 bases between. Germline CDR1 and CDR2: MNHEY and SMNVEV (reference sequence).

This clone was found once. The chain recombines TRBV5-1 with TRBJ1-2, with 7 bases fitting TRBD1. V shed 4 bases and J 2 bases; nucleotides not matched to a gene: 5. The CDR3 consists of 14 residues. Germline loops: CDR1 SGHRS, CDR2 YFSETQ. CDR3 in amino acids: CASSPQGQNYGYTF. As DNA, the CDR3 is TGCGCCAGCAGCCCCCAGGGACAGAACTATGGCTACACCTTC.

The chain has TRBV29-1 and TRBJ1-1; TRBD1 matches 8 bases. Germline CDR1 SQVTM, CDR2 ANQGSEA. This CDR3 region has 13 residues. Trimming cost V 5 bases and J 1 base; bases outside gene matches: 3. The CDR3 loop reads CSVSDRGNTEAFF. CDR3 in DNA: TGCAGCGTTTCCGACAGGGGGAACACTGAAGCTTTCTTT.